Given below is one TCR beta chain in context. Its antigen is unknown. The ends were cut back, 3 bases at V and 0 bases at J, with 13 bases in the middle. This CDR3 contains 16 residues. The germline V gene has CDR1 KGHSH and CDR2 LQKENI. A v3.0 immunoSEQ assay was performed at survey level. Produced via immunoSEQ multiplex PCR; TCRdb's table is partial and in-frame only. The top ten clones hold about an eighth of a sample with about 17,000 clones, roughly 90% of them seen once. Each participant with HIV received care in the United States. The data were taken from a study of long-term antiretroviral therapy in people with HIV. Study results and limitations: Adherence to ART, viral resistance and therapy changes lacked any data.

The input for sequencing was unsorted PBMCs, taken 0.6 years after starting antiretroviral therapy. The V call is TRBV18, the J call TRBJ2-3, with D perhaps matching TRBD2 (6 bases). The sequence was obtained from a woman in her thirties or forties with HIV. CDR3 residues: CASSPRLEGSTDTQYF. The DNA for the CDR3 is TGTGCCAGCTCACCCCGATTGGAGGGTAGCACAGATACGCAGTATTTT.